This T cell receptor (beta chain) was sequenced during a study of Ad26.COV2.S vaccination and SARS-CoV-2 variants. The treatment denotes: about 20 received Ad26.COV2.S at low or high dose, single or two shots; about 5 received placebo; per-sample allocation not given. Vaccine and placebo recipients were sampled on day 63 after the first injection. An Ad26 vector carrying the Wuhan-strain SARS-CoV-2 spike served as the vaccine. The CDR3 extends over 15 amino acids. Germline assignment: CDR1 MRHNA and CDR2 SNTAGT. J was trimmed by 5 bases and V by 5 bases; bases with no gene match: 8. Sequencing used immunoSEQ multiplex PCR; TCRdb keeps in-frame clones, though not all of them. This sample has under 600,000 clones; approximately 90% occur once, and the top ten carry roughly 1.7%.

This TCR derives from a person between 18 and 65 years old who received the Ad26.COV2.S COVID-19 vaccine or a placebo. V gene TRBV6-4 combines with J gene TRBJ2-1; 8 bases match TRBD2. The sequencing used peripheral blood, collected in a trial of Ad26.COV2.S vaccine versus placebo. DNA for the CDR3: TGTGCCAGCAGTACCGGGACTAGGCGAAACAATGAGCAGTTCTTC. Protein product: CASSTGTRRNNEQFF.